This T cell receptor beta chain comes out of a study of tumor-infiltrating lymphocytes in primary liver carcinoma. The overall study: Patients comprised men and women whose ages fell between 30 and 69 years.

Notes on this clonotype: No antigen is known for it. The CDR3 does not close with the conserved phenylalanine or tryptophan, likely indicating a read error. Because the CDR3's place on the DNA is in doubt, the DNA is left out and the CDR3 is given as listed by TCRdb.

Unsorted bulk tissue of about 19-33 mg yielded co-extracted RNA and DNA. There were five separate regions sampled from each tumor. The germline V gene encodes CDR1 SQVTM and CDR2 ANQGSEA. The CDR3 is made up of 10 amino acids, end residues included. General observations from the study: The study found a significantly higher top-250-clone fraction in tumors than in blood (p = 0.039). All five tumor regions shared only about 7.5-24% of top clones.

Making TCR beta cDNA involved approximately 0.5 ug total RNA and a constant-region primer. ARM-PCR, slightly modified, supplied the TCR beta libraries through three nested multiplex PCR rounds. The opening two PCR rounds, around 10 cycles each, paired TRBV1-TRBV30 forward primers with a C-beta reverse primer. Each CDR3 protein gets one entry after TCRdb re-called the multiplex PCR reads with MiXCR. The table shows fewer than 250,000 distinct CDR3 sequences, with 70% to 90% occurring only once. The chain has TRBV29-1 and TRBJ1-1. The sequence was obtained from a man between 40 and 49 years old with primary liver carcinoma and hepatitis B virus infection. The source material was tumor tissue from primary liver carcinoma. The CDR3 is CSVRNTETFS.